The 5 T cell receptor beta chains reported below all come from one sample, sequenced in a study of blood T cells in healthy people across ages. A J-beta primer mix and a sample-barcoded 5' primer were used in a second PCR of roughly 6 to 11 cycles. Each CDR3 protein is one row after TCRdb ran MiXCR on the 5' RACE reads. This sample has some 900,000 distinct CDR3 sequences, with about 30% found just once. Sequenced: blood. Receptors originate from a woman older than 75 in good health.

Regarding this clonotype: A much larger clonotype is one base distant, so this may be a read error. The chain has TRBV12-3 or TRBV12-4 and TRBJ2-1; D possibly corresponds to TRBD1 (6 bases). This CDR3 is 13 amino acids long. V was cut by 6 bases and J by 8 bases, with 14 bases left in between. CDR3 nucleotides: TGTGCCAGCAGCGTACAGGGTGCGGATGAGCAGTTCTTC. Translation: CASSVQGADEQFF.

The chain is built from TRBV7-2 and TRBJ1-4; D not certain. V was clipped by 0 bases and J by 6 bases, with 8 bases between them. The CDR3 extends over 14 amino acids. Germline V CDR1 and CDR2: SGHTA, FQGNSA. For the CDR3, the DNA is TGTGCCAGCAGCTTAGCTGGGAGGGATGAAAAACTGTTTTTT. Translation gives CASSLAGRDEKLFF.

Ten or more counts support this clonotype. CDR3 coding DNA: TGCGCCAGCAGTGAGTCTCGGACACCTCCATCCCCAGATACGCAGTATTTT. This codes for CASSESRTPPSPDTQYF. The chain links TRBV10-1 to TRBJ2-3; possible D gene TRBD1, 5 bases. CDR3 size: 17 residues. Trimming removed 0 bases at V and 4 bases at J, with 17 bases between. CDR1 and CDR2 from the germline V gene are WNHNN and SYGVQD (reference sequence).

This clonotype occurred many times. The chain employs TRBV20-1 and TRBJ1-2; weak D call: TRBD1 (6 bases). CDR1 DFQATT and CDR2 SNEGSKA come from the germline V gene (reference sequence). V was clipped by 3 bases and J by 0 bases, with 11 bases between them. The length of the CDR3 is 14 residues. The CDR3 DNA follows: TGCAGTGCTAGCGGACAGTGGACTAACTATGGCTACACCTTC. The encoded protein is CSASGQWTNYGYTF.

V and J are TRBV19 and TRBJ1-5; possible D gene TRBD1, 5 bases. The germline CDR1 and CDR2 sequences are LNHDA and SQIVND (reference sequence). The CDR3 spans 15 residues. V lost 0 bases and J lost 1, with 7 bases in between. This CDR3 reads CASSIDEGSNQPQHF. DNA of the CDR3: TGTGCCAGTAGTATAGATGAGGGGAGCAATCAGCCCCAGCATTTT.